The present T cell receptor (beta chain) was sequenced within a study of early T cells in non-severe SARS-CoV-2 infection. About the research overall: The input, bulk RNA from unsorted whole blood, was sequenced, and chains were unpaired. Points from the study as a whole: VDJdb matching, biased toward anti-spike CD8 responses, missed private and CD4 specificities.

Individual cDNA molecules received unique molecular identifiers. TCRdb recomputed calls from the 5' RACE reads with MiXCR, one row per CDR3 protein. The sample shows 70,000 to 75,000 distinct CDR3 sequences, approximately 12% of them seen only once. This clonotype was counted only a few times. What it binds is unknown. J gave up 5 bases and V 3 bases, and 14 bases lay outside the gene matches. CDR1 is SGDLS and CDR2 is YYNGEE in the germline V gene. This CDR3 comprises 17 residues. The clonotype comes from an adult who was a healthcare worker with PCR-confirmed SARS-CoV-2 infection or an uninfected control (not recorded which). The rearrangement links TRBV9 to TRBJ2-1; 7 nucleotides match TRBD2. Sample: whole blood. CDR3 nucleotide sequence: TGTGCCAGCAGCGAAACTAGCGTTACCATGGCCCACAATGAGCAGTTCTTC. Translation: CASSETSVTMAHNEQFF.